Presented here are 10 T cell receptor beta chains from one specimen sequenced in a study of T cell responses to AZD1222 COVID-19 vaccine. This table comes from immunoSEQ multiplex PCR, and its TCRdb copy is limited to in-frame clones, with some not included. The sample lists 100,000 to 150,000 clones, roughly 90% occurring once. The starting material was peripheral blood, obtained on day 0 of AZD1222 vaccination. These receptors originate from an adult in good health.

The V gene is TRBV9, the J gene TRBJ2-5; D possibly uses TRBD1 or TRBD2 (5 bases each). The CDR3 is 16 residues long. Germline V gives CDR1 SGDLS, CDR2 YYNGEE. V was clipped by 0 bases and J by 2 bases, with 14 bases between them. The CDR3 DNA sequence: TGTGCCAGCAGCGTAGCTACTAGGGGACCTCAAGAGACCCAGTACTTC. Amino acid sequence: CASSVATRGPQETQYF.

The chain uses TRBV6-5 and TRBJ2-3; D is perhaps TRBD1 (7 bases). Germline CDR1 MNHEY, CDR2 SVGAGI. Trimming pared 10 bases from V and 2 bases from J, leaving 16 bases between. This CDR3 is 14 amino acids long. In nucleotides, the CDR3 is TGTGCCACCGCCGGGGGACAGCACACAGATACGCAGTATTTT. This gives the protein CATAGGQHTDTQYF.

The CDR3 here is CASSADGTKYYEQYF. CDR3 sequence (DNA): TGTGCCAGCAGCGCCGATGGGACCAAGTACTACGAGCAGTACTTC. This rearrangement joins TRBV9 to TRBJ2-7; TRBD1 or TRBD2 may be the D gene (5 bases each). In germline, CDR1 is SGDLS, CDR2 YYNGEE. V lost 3 bases and J 3 bases, leaving 16 bases between the germline ends. This CDR3 is 15 amino acids long. The whole variable domain, remainder taken from reference TRBV9 and TRBJ2-7, is DSGVTQTPKHLITATGQRVTLRCSPRSGDLSVYWYQQSLDQGLQFLIQYYNGEERAKGNILERFSAQQFPDLHSELNLSSLELGDSALYFCASSADGTKYYEQYFGPGTRLTVT.

The chain uses TRBV5-6 and TRBJ1-1, with unresolved D. Trimming left V 2 bases short and J 0 bases short, with 11 bases between. The CDR3 has 15 residues. Germline assignment: CDR1 SGHDT and CDR2 YYEEEE. The CDR3 is CASSLLRHMNTEAFF. The CDR3 bases are TGTGCCAGCAGCTTACTGCGACATATGAACACTGAAGCTTTCTTT. The complete variable domain, with remaining parts taken from reference TRBV5-6 and TRBJ1-1, reads DAGVTQSPTHLIKTRGQQVTLRCSPKSGHDTVSWYQQALGQGPQFIFQYYEEEERQRGNFPDRFSGHQFPNYSSELNVNALLLGDSALYLCASSLLRHMNTEAFFGQGTRLTVV.

This clone was counted a few times. The chain carries TRBV6-1 and TRBJ2-7; 10 nucleotides align to TRBD1. The V segment lost 3 bases and the J segment 4 bases; nucleotides outside the gene matches: 3. Germline V lookup: CDR1 MNHNS, CDR2 SASEGT. The CDR3 loop spans 14 amino acids. The CDR3 DNA follows: TGTGCCAGCAGTGAGACAGGGGGCGGGTACGAGCAGTACTTC. Encoded protein: CASSETGGGYEQYF.

CDR3 protein: CASSETHTQYF. The DNA for the CDR3 is TGTGCCAGCAGTGAAACCCATACGCAGTATTTT. This chain connects TRBV28 to TRBJ2-3, with D unresolved. Germline CDR1 is MDHEN and CDR2 is SYDVKM. Trimming cost V 5 bases and J 7 bases, with 7 bases left between them. This CDR3 is 11 amino acids long.

The chain joins TRBV19 to TRBJ2-2; 11 nucleotides match TRBD2. This CDR3 has 15 residues. Germline CDR1 reads LNHDA; CDR2 reads SQIVND (reference sequence). J lost 11 bases, V lost 0 bases, and 5 bases had no gene match. As DNA, the CDR3 is TGTGCCAGTAGTATAGATCTTACTAGCGGGGGTGAGCTGTTTTTT. Translating gives CASSIDLTSGGELFF.

The chain is built from TRBV29-1 and TRBJ1-1; D remains ambiguous. Germline CDR1 is SQVTM and CDR2 is ANQGSEA. CDR3 length equals 13 residues. The V gene lost 7 bases and the J gene lost 0 bases, with 12 bases spanning the gap. Here the CDR3 DNA reads TGCAGCGCCTGGCCAAACCTGAACACTGAAGCTTTCTTT. Its protein product is CSAWPNLNTEAFF.

The rearrangement links TRBV6-5 to TRBJ2-5, with D perhaps given as TRBD1 or TRBD2 (6 bases each). The CDR3 is 16 residues long. Germline CDR1 and CDR2: MNHEY and SVGAGI. V was pared by 0 bases and J by 5 bases, with 16 bases between. The chain's CDR3 is CASSYSLRGLRETQYF. The CDR3 nucleotides read TGTGCCAGCAGTTACTCCCTTCGGGGGCTACGGGAGACCCAGTACTTC.

The rearrangement links TRBV7-6 to TRBJ2-7, with D uncertain. The CDR3 length is 18 residues. V was trimmed by 5 bases and J by 0 bases, leaving 23 bases between them. Germline V gives CDR1 SGHVS, CDR2 FNYEAQ. CDR3 in amino acids: CASSLGPISSSVSYEQYF. CDR3 DNA sequence: TGTGCCAGCAGCCTCGGACCTATCTCCTCCTCCGTCTCCTACGAGCAGTACTTC.